The 21 T cell receptor beta chains given below trace back to one sample, sequenced in a study of somatic mutations in cytotoxic T cells in rheumatoid arthritis. Profiling relied on immunoSEQ multiplex PCR, and the TCRdb table lists in-frame clones only, not all of them. The sample contains 6,000 to 7,500 clones, 85% to 90% of which appear only once. Input material: CD8+ T cells sorted from blood. The receptors stem from a woman aged 65 to 85 with rheumatoid arthritis.

V is TRBV9 and J is TRBJ2-3, with unresolved D. V lost 4 bases and J lost 2, with 8 bases in between. Looked up from germline, CDR1 is SGDLS and CDR2 is YYNGEE. The CDR3 consists of 13 residues. The CDR3 nucleotides are TGTGCCAGCAGCTACGGAGACACAGATACGCAGTATTTT. Protein product: CASSYGDTDTQYF.

The chain uses TRBV6-5 and TRBJ2-1; perhaps TRBD2 as D (6 bases). There are 15 residues in the CDR3. CDR1 is MNHEY and CDR2 is SVGAGI in the germline V gene. The V gene lost 8 bases and the J gene lost 5 bases, with 19 bases spanning the gap. The CDR3: CASVPAGFTDNEQFF. CDR3 DNA sequence: TGTGCCAGCGTCCCGGCGGGGTTTACGGACAATGAGCAGTTCTTC.

The genes are TRBV13 and TRBJ1-1; 7 bases fit TRBD1. The CDR3 extends over 12 amino acids. J was trimmed by 7 bases and V by 5 bases; bases with no gene match: 4. From germline, CDR1 is PRHDT and CDR2 FYEKMQ (reference sequence). The CDR3 sequence is CASSQGGYEAFF. The DNA of the CDR3 is TGTGCCAGCAGCCAAGGGGGCTATGAAGCTTTCTTT. Based on the CDR3 plus reference TRBV13 and TRBJ1-1, the full variable domain is AAGVIQSPRHLIKEKRETATLKCYPIPRHDTVYWYQQGPGQDPQFLISFYEKMQSDKGSIPDRFSAQQFSDYHSELNMSSLELGDSALYFCASSQGGYEAFFGQGTRLTVV.

This clone was seen a few times. The J gene is TRBJ2-1, the V gene TRBV9; perhaps TRBD2 as D (6 bases). The germline V and J ends were trimmed by 1 base and 6 bases, with 14 bases remaining between them. The germline gives CDR1 SGDLS, CDR2 YYNGEE. This CDR3 has 15 amino acids. CDR3 loop: CASSVIGGAGNEQFF. CDR3 in DNA: TGTGCCAGCAGCGTAATCGGCGGGGCCGGCAATGAGCAGTTCTTC.

V is TRBV7-2 and J is TRBJ1-3; no clear D. Germline CDR1 reads SGHTA; CDR2 reads FQGNSA. The CDR3 runs 17 residues. The germline V and J ends were trimmed by 2 bases and 0 bases, with 14 bases remaining between them. CDR3 in DNA: TGTGCCAGCAGCTTAATCCCCCCAGGTCTCTCTGGAAACACCATATATTTT. It is translated as CASSLIPPGLSGNTIYF.

V usage is TRBV5-6 and J usage is TRBJ1-2; D perhaps matches TRBD1 (5 bases). Germline V gene data show CDR1 as SGHDT and CDR2 as YYEEEE. This CDR3 region has 16 residues. V was pared by 4 bases and J by 2 bases, with 18 bases between. The CDR3: CASSRTGDYLNYGYTF. The CDR3 nucleotides read TGTGCCAGCAGCCGTACGGGGGACTACTTAAACTATGGCTACACCTTC.

CDR3 protein: CASSFRTGGGQPQHF. CDR3 nucleotides: TGTGCCAGCAGTTTCCGGACAGGGGGCGGCCAGCCCCAGCATTTT. The chain joins TRBV28 to TRBJ1-5, with 11 bases lining up with TRBD1. The CDR3 covers 15 residues. Germline V gene data show CDR1 as MDHEN and CDR2 as SYDVKM. With V trimmed by 3 bases and J by 7 bases, 5 bases remained unmatched.

V is TRBV7-6 and J is TRBJ2-2, with TRBD1 matching over 10 bases. The CDR3 loop spans 18 amino acids. Germline assignment: CDR1 SGHVS and CDR2 FNYEAQ. V shed 4 bases, J shed 4 bases, and the junction held 12 bases outside the gene matches. CDR3 nucleotides: TGTGCCAGCAGCTCAGACCTCCGACAGGGGGCCAGCACCGGGGAGCTGTTTTTT. It translates to CASSSDLRQGASTGELFF.

In its sample, this clone was seen once. The chain joins TRBV13 to TRBJ2-1; 15 positions agree with TRBD2. Germline V CDR1 and CDR2: PRHDT, FYEKMQ (reference sequence). The length of the CDR3 is 19 residues. The V and J ends lost 3 bases and 0 bases, in that order; junction bases with no gene match: 6. In nucleotides, the CDR3 is TGTGCCAGCAGCTTCTGGACTAGCGGGGGGGGCAGCTCCTACAATGAGCAGTTCTTC. This sequence encodes CASSFWTSGGGSSYNEQFF.

The chain joins TRBV10-1 to TRBJ2-2; maybe TRBD1 (6 bases). CDR1 and CDR2 (germline): WNHNN, SYGVQD (reference sequence). V gave up 7 bases and J gave up 6 bases, with 9 bases separating them. The CDR3 is made up of 12 amino acids. CDR3 loop: CASTSGAGELFF. The CDR3 coding sequence is TGCGCCAGCACGTCAGGGGCCGGGGAGCTGTTTTTT.

The rearrangement uses TRBV5-6 and TRBJ1-5; TRBD1 matches at 7 bases. The V gene end was trimmed by 0 bases and the J gene end by 4 bases; junction bases not matched to a gene: 4. The CDR3 has 15 residues. In germline, CDR1 is SGHDT, CDR2 YYEEEE. The CDR3 DNA reads TGTGCCAGCAGCTTGGGGGCAGGGGGGAATCAGCCCCAGCATTTT. Amino acid sequence: CASSLGAGGNQPQHF.

Comments on this clone: The sample has other DNA sequences that encode this CDR3 too. The V gene is TRBV2, the J gene TRBJ2-6; 8 bases line up with TRBD1. Germline CDR1 is SNHLY and CDR2 is FYNNEI. There are 19 residues in the CDR3. V shed 7 bases, J shed 4 bases, and the junction held 18 bases outside the gene matches. Here the CDR3 DNA reads TGTGCCAGCACCTGGCTATTTCGGACAGGGAGCTCCGGGGCCAACGTCCTGACTTTC. This codes for CASTWLFRTGSSGANVLTF.

The V call is TRBV19, the J call TRBJ1-4; 10 nucleotides align to TRBD1. Germline loops: CDR1 LNHDA, CDR2 SQIVND (reference sequence). V lost 4 bases, J lost 0 bases, and 2 bases stayed unmatched. The CDR3 covers 16 residues. The chain's CDR3 is CASSRQGAATNEKLFF. Here the CDR3 DNA reads TGTGCCAGTAGTAGACAGGGGGCAGCAACTAATGAAAAACTGTTTTTT.

This chain connects TRBV7-9 to TRBJ2-1, with 9 bases matching TRBD1. CDR1 and CDR2 (germline): SEHNR, FQNEAQ (reference sequence). The CDR3 spans 15 residues. Trimming cost V 5 bases and J 4 bases; bases outside gene matches: 6. The CDR3 bases are TGTGCCAGCAGCCGCGGACAGGGGAGTTACAATGAGCAGTTCTTC. It is translated as CASSRGQGSYNEQFF.

The rearrangement links TRBV29-1 to TRBJ1-1; perhaps TRBD1 as D (5 bases). This CDR3 is built from 14 residues. The V gene lost 5 bases and the J gene lost 2 bases, with 15 bases spanning the gap. Per germline, CDR1 SQVTM and CDR2 ANQGSEA. CDR3 amino acids: CSVFSQGSNTEAFF. CDR3 DNA sequence: TGCAGCGTTTTTTCCCAGGGTTCAAACACTGAAGCTTTCTTT.

This clone was detected only a few times. This chain links TRBV6-4 with TRBJ2-2; possible D gene TRBD2, 6 bases. The CDR3 covers 15 residues. V was cut by 6 bases and J by 2 bases, with 13 bases left in between. The germline gives CDR1 MRHNA, CDR2 SNTAGT. Here the CDR3 reads CASSESTSNTGELFF. DNA of the CDR3: TGTGCCAGCAGCGAAAGTACTAGCAACACCGGGGAGCTGTTTTTT.

This clone was counted only a few times. The V gene is TRBV2, the J gene TRBJ2-1, with D unresolved. The germline V and J ends were trimmed by 6 bases and 8 bases, with 11 bases remaining between them. The CDR3 runs 12 residues. Germline assignment: CDR1 SNHLY and CDR2 FYNNEI. The CDR3 loop reads CASRPGWDEQFF. CDR3 bases: TGTGCCAGCAGGCCGGGTTGGGATGAGCAGTTCTTC.

V gene TRBV4-1 combines with J gene TRBJ1-2; 7 nucleotides align to TRBD1. The germline CDR1 and CDR2 sequences are MGHRA and YSYEKL. The V gene end was trimmed by 0 bases and the J gene end by 4 bases; junction bases not matched to a gene: 2. The CDR3 contains 14 residues. Here the CDR3 DNA reads TGCGCCAGCAGCCAAGAAACAGGGGCCTATGGCTACACCTTC. This gives the protein CASSQETGAYGYTF.

The chain is built from TRBV13 and TRBJ2-3; the D gene is possibly TRBD2 (6 bases). The V end was cut by 4 bases, the J end by 1 base, with 15 bases between. This CDR3 is built from 16 residues. Germline V gene lookup returns CDR1 PRHDT and CDR2 FYEKMQ (reference sequence). DNA of the CDR3: TGTGCCAGCAGCTGGCATACGGGGGAACGCACAGATACGCAGTATTTT. Translated, it gives CASSWHTGERTDTQYF.

With regard to this clone: Within the sample, other DNA sequences also encode this same CDR3. The J gene is TRBJ1-6, the V gene TRBV10-3; 10 bases are shared with TRBD1. The V and J ends lost 5 bases and 7 bases, in that order; junction bases with no gene match: 2. The germline V gene has CDR1 ENHRY and CDR2 SYGVKD. The CDR3 length is 14 residues. The CDR3 DNA reads as TGTGCCATCAGTTCGGGACAGGGGAATTCACCCCTCCACTTT. It is translated as CAISSGQGNSPLHF.

The chain joins TRBV6-1 to TRBJ2-2; a weak D match, TRBD2 (6 bases). Germline V gene data show CDR1 as MNHNS and CDR2 as SASEGT. The CDR3 runs 15 residues. V was cut by 1 base and J by 1 base, with 7 bases left in between. CDR3 nucleotides: TGTGCCAGCAGTGAAGAGGAGGGGAACACCGGGGAGCTGTTTTTT. It yields the protein CASSEEEGNTGELFF.